This paragraph reports one T cell receptor beta chain. What it recognizes is unknown. This CDR3 region has 13 residues. CDR1 MNHEY and CDR2 SMNVEV come from the germline V gene (reference sequence). The V end lost 5 bases, the J end lost 10 bases, and 14 bases lay between the germline ends. The data stem from a study of somatic mutations in cytotoxic T cells in rheumatoid arthritis. Overall study context: At nearly 100% purity, some V beta antibody-stained T-cell populations were flow-sorted, and these included V beta1+ cells that were sequenced for TCRB.

Study-level findings and limits: A significant difference in CD8+ T-cell clonality was not found between rheumatoid arthritis patients and age-matched healthy controls. TRBV07 showed slight underrepresentation in rheumatoid arthritis patients, unadjusted for multiple comparisons. Antigens recognized by the expanded CD8+ clones were unknown.

This table comes from immunoSEQ multiplex PCR, and its TCRdb copy is limited to in-frame clones, with some not included. The sample lists 7,500 to 9,000 clones; 75% were seen once. This chain connects TRBV27 to TRBJ1-4; a possible D gene is TRBD1 (6 bases). Source material: CD8+ T cells sorted from blood. The sequence derives from an adult with rheumatoid arthritis. This chain's CDR3 is CASSPGVVGKLFF. The CDR3 DNA reads TGTGCCAGCAGTCCAGGGGTGGTAGGAAAACTGTTTTTT.